The present TCR beta chain was sequenced within a study of neurological immune-mediated disorders. In TCRdb, the 5' RACE reads were re-called with MiXCR into one record per CDR3 protein. The sample includes about 71,000 distinct CDR3 sequences, 3.4% of them seen just once. This CDR3 spans 13 amino acids. The ends were cut back, 3 bases at V and 7 bases at J, with 10 bases in the middle. The material sequenced was PBMCs. The receptor was derived from a man aged 35 to 55 with multiple sclerosis. V is TRBV12-3 or TRBV12-4 and J is TRBJ2-1; no reliable D call. CDR3 loop: CASSLSVRNEQFF. The CDR3 DNA follows: TGTGCCAGCAGTTTGAGCGTAAGGAATGAGCAGTTCTTC.